This entry concerns a single T cell receptor (beta chain). Its binding antigen is unknown. Nothing much larger sits one base from this clone, and base qualities are not available. This sample was included in a study of T cell repertoires in cytomegalovirus infection (dated by TCRdb to 2018 to 2020). At the level of the whole study: Peptide stimulations targeted recently identified HLA-C-restricted CMV epitopes, whose presentation resists viral immunomodulation, together with well-studied HLA-B-restricted epitopes. Donor HLA type was relevant to the analysis, because carriage of CMV infection together with the matching HLA type was indicated by public TCR beta signatures. General study outcomes and caveats: In the ex vivo response, HLA-C-restricted CMV-specific TCR beta clonotypes were dominant, and in two of eight donors the single most frequent clonotype came from this HLA-C-restricted group. In both this cohort and an independent cohort of under 450 donors, the cumulative frequency of public TCR beta family members distinguished carriers of CMV infection plus the relevant HLA type.

Taken from the germline V gene, the CDR1 and CDR2 loops are ENHRY and SYGVKD. Trimming removed 2 bases from V and 6 bases from J; the gene matches leave 1 base unexplained. The CDR3 measures 12 amino acids from cysteine to valine. Of the read, only the CDR3 DNA is kept; its 36 bases are in frame from base 1. This sample's treatment or condition label indicates: in vitro stimulation with specific CMV peptide epitopes to enrich CMV-specific T cells. The listed sequencing device is Illumina HiSeq 1500. In-frame beta chains were kept once TCRdb had trimmed the public reads at Q25 with fastp and called clones with MiXCR. A single entry per CDR3 protein holds the most common genes and DNA from its merged rows. In this sample the table shows about half a million distinct CDR3 sequences, 30% to 40% of which occur a single time. 17% of the sample is in the top ten clones.

Here the sequenced sample was cultured PBMCs, taken from culture after CMV antigen stimulation. This sequence was found in a human donor in good health (CMV status not recorded). Some clones in this sample may be carry-over from other donors' samples. Recombination linked TRBV10-3 to TRBJ2-7, with TRBD1 identical over 7 junction bases. Here the CDR3 is given as CAISENRGEQYV. The DNA sequence is TGTGCCATCAGTGAGAACAGGGGCGAGCAGTACGTC.